What follows is one T cell receptor (beta chain) and its context. Original analysis: Estimates of nucleated cell counts were drawn from the amplification of reference gene primers. The repertoire was sequenced with immunoSEQ multiplex PCR; TCRdb's copy has only in-frame clones and lacks some. D and trimming were read from the DNA, whereas the V and J calls and clone size are those reported in that table. This sample has 200,000 to 250,000 clones; approximately 83% occur once, and the top ten carry less than 5%. This sample was taken from a study of blood T cell repertoires in COVID-19. Background on the study: Nucleic acid was either cDNA or gDNA, and it came from T cells, B-cell-depleted T cells, or PBMCs.

Self-reported history from a screening survey and questionnaire set each donor's cohort. Trimming took 7 bases from V and 2 from J; bases not matched to a gene: 8. The germline CDR1 and CDR2 sequences are LNHDA and SQIVND (reference sequence). The CDR3 length is 15 residues. The specimen sequenced was PBMCs or T cells enriched from blood (not recorded which). The gene calls are TRBV19 and TRBJ1-2; 9 bases line up with TRBD1. The origin of this receptor is a woman aged 40 to 50 with acute COVID-19. The CDR3 sequence is CASKGTGGRNYGYTF. DNA of the CDR3: TGTGCCAGTAAAGGCACAGGGGGCAGGAACTATGGCTACACCTTC.